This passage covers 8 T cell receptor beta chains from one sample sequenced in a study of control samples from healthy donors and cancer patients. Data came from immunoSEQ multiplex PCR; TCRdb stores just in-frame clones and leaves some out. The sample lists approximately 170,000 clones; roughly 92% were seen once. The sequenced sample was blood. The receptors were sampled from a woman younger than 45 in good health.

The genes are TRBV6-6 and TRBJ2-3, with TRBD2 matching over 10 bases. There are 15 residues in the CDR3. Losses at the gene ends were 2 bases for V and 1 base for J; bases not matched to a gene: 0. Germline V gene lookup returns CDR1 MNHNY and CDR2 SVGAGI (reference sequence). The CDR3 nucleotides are TGTGCCAGCAGTTACGGGACTAGCGGCACAGATACGCAGTATTTT. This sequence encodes CASSYGTSGTDTQYF.

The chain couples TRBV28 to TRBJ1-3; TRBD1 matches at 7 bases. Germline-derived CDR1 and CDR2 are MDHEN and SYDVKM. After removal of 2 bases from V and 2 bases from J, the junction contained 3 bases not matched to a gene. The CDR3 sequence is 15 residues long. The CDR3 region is CASSLDRVPGNTIYF. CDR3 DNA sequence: TGTGCCAGCAGTTTAGACAGGGTCCCTGGAAACACCATATATTTT.

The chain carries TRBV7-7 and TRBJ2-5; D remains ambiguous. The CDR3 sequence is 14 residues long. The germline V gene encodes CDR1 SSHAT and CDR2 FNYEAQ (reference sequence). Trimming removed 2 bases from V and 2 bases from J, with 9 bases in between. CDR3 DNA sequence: TGTGCCAGCAGCTTAACACTCGAACAAGAGACCCAGTACTTC. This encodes CASSLTLEQETQYF.

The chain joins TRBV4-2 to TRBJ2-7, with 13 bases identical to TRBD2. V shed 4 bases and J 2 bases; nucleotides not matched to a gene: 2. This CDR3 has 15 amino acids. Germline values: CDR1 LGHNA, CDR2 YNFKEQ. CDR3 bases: TGTGCCAGCAGCCCTGGACTAGCGGGAGCCTACGAGCAGTACTTC. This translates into CASSPGLAGAYEQYF.

CDR3 sequence reads: CSASGGRGRNEKLFF. The CDR3 bases are TGCAGTGCTAGTGGGGGCAGGGGACGGAATGAAAAACTGTTTTTT. The chain couples TRBV20-1 to TRBJ1-4, with D possibly TRBD1 on 6 matching bases. The CDR3 loop spans 15 amino acids. The germline V gene has CDR1 DFQATT and CDR2 SNEGSKA (reference sequence). V lost 3 bases to trimming and J lost 5 bases, with 16 bases between them.

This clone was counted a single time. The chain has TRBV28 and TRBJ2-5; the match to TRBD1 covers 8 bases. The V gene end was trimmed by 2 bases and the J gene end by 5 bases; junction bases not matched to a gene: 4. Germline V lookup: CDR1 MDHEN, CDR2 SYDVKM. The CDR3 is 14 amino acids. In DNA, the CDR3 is TGTGCCAGCAGTTTAACGACAGGGGTGGAGACCCAGTACTTC. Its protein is CASSLTTGVETQYF.

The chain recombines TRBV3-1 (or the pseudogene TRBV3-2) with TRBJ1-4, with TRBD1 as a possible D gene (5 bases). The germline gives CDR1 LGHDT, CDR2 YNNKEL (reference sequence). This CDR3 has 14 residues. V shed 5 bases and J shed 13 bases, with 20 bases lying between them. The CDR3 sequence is CASSWDRAQGGLFF. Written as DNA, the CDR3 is TGTGCCAGCAGCTGGGACCGCGCTCAGGGTGGACTGTTTTTT.

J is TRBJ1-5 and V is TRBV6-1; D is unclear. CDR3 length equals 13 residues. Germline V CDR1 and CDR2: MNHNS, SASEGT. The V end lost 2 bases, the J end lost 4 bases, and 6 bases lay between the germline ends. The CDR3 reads CASSELLNQPQHF. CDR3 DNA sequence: TGTGCCAGCAGTGAACTTCTTAATCAGCCCCAGCATTTT.